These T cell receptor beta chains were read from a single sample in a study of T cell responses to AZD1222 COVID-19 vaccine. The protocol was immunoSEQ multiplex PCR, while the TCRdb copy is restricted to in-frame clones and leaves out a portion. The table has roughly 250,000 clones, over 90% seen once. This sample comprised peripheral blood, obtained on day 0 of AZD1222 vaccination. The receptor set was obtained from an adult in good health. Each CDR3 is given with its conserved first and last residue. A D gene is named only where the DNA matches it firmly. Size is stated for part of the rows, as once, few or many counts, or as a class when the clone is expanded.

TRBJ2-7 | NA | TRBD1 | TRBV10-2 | CASSNPGTGGYEQYF | TGCGCCAGCAGTAACCCCGGGACAGGGGGCTACGAGCAGTACTTC
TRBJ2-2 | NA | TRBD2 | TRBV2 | CASSGAGGLIGELFF | TGTGCCAGCAGTGGAGCGGGAGGGTTGATCGGGGAGCTGTTTTTT
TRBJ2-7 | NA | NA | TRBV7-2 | CASNRGAFYEQYF | TGTGCCAGCAACCGGGGGGCCTTCTACGAGCAGTACTTC
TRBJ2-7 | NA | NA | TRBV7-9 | CASTKGGQGFSYEQYF | TGTGCCAGCACAAAAGGGGGGCAGGGTTTCTCCTACGAGCAGTACTTC
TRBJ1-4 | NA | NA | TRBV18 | CASSPRGEKLFF | TGTGCCAGCTCACCCCGAGGTGAAAAACTGTTTTTT
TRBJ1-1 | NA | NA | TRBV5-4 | CASSWQGTTEAFF | TGTGCCAGCAGCTGGCAGGGGACCACTGAAGCTTTCTTT
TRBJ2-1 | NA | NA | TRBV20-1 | CSASPQDEQFF | TGCAGTGCTAGTCCCCAGGATGAGCAGTTCTTC
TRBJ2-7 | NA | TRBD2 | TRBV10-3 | CAIRGLAGDSYEQYF | TGTGCCATCAGGGGACTAGCGGGCGACTCCTACGAGCAGTACTTC
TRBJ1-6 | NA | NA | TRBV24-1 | CATSASSPQAHGRHPYSPLHF | TGTGCCACCAGTGCCTCAAGTCCTCAGGCCCATGGCAGGCACCCTTATTCACCCCTCCACTTT
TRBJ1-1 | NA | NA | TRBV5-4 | CASSSPSGDATEAFF | TGTGCCAGCAGCTCCCCCAGTGGGGATGCCACTGAAGCTTTCTTT
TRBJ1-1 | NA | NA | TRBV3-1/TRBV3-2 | CASSATGWTEAFF | TGTGCCAGCAGCGCAACGGGGTGGACTGAAGCTTTCTTT
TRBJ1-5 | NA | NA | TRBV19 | CASSNLGNSNQPQHF | TGTGCCAGTAGTAACCTGGGGAATAGCAATCAGCCCCAGCATTTT
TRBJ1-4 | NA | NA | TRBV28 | CASSLLREKLFF | TGTGCCAGCAGTTTATTACGGGAAAAACTGTTTTTT
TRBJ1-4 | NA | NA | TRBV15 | CATRGRGSEKLFF | TGTGCCACCAGAGGCAGGGGTAGTGAAAAACTGTTTTTT
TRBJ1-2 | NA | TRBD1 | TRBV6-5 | CASSYRQGVNYGYTF | TGTGCCAGCAGCTACCGACAGGGAGTTAACTATGGCTACACCTTC
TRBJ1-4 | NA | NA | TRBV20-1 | CGGGDEKLFF | TGCGGTGGGGGGGATGAAAAACTGTTTTTT
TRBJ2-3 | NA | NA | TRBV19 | CASSIGTGFRGHTQYF | TGTGCCAGTAGTATAGGTACAGGCTTCCGCGGCCATACGCAGTATTTT
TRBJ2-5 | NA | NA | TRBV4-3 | CASSQAPKETQYF | TGCGCCAGCAGCCAAGCGCCGAAAGAGACCCAGTACTTC
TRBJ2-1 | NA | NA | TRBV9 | CASSVALGSTLNEQFF | TGTGCCAGCAGCGTAGCTCTGGGGTCTACCCTCAATGAGCAGTTCTTC
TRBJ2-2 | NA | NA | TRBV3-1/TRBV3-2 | CASSQSNTGELFF | TGTGCCAGCAGCCAGTCGAACACCGGGGAGCTGTTTTTT
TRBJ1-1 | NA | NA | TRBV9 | CASSGAGAPEAFF | TGTGCCAGCAGCGGGGCAGGGGCCCCTGAAGCTTTCTTT
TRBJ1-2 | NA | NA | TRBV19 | CASSIKGYGYTF | TGTGCCAGTAGTATAAAAGGCTATGGCTACACCTTC
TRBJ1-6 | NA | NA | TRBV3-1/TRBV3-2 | CASSQAEGSPLHF | TGTGCCAGCAGCCAAGCGGAGGGATCACCCCTCCACTTT
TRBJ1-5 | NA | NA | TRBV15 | CATSMGGQPQHF | TGTGCCACCAGCATGGGTGGTCAGCCCCAGCATTTT
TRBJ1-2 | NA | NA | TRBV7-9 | CASSLGAGQDYGYTF | TGTGCCAGCAGCTTAGGCGCGGGACAAGACTATGGCTACACCTTC
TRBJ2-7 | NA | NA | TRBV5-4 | CASSRDLATYEQYF | TGTGCCAGCAGCCGGGACCTAGCTACCTACGAGCAGTACTTC
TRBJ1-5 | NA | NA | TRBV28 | CASSLTIGGITRPQHF | TGTGCCAGCAGTCTCACTATTGGGGGGATAACTCGGCCCCAGCATTTT
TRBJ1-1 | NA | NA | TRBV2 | CASSGGRANTEAFF | TGTGCCAGCAGTGGGGGACGGGCGAACACTGAAGCTTTCTTT
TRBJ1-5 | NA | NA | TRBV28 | CASAWGAGGNQPQHF | TGTGCCAGCGCCTGGGGAGCCGGAGGAAATCAGCCCCAGCATTTT
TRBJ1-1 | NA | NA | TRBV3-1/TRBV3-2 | CASSQLGGTEAFF | TGTGCCAGCAGCCAACTGGGTGGGACTGAAGCTTTCTTT
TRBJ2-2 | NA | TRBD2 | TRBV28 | CASSLAGDLGGELFF | TGTGCCAGCAGTCTAGCGGGAGACCTTGGCGGGGAGCTGTTTTTT
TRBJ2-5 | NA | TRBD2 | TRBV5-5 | CASSSRLAPWETQYF | TGTGCCAGCAGTTCCCGACTAGCGCCCTGGGAGACCCAGTACTTC
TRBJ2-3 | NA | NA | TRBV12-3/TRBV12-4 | CASSRAEWQYF | TGTGCCAGTAGCAGGGCTGAGTGGCAGTATTTT
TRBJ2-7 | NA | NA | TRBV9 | CASSVGVQDEQYF | TGTGCCAGCAGCGTAGGGGTCCAGGACGAGCAGTACTTC
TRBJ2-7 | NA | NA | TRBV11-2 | CASSLVWAPYEQYF | TGTGCCAGCAGCTTAGTTTGGGCCCCCTACGAGCAGTACTTC
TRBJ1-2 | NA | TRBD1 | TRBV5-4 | CASSLGQGGPGRGYTF | TGTGCCAGCAGCTTGGGACAGGGGGGGCCGGGAAGGGGCTACACCTTC
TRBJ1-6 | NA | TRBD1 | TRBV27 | CASSSRTGTFPLHF | TGTGCCAGCAGTTCCCGGACAGGGACGTTCCCCCTCCACTTT
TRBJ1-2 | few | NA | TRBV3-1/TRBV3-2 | CASSQGADSIYGYTF | TGTGCCAGCAGCCAAGGGGCAGACAGCATCTATGGCTACACCTTC
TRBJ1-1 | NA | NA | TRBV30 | CAWSVRDRVVAFF | TGTGCCTGGAGTGTACGAGACAGAGTCGTAGCTTTCTTT
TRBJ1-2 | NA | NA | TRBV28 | CASSSPVLGPTF | TGTGCCAGCAGTTCCCCAGTGTTAGGACCCACCTTC
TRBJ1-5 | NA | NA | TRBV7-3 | CASSRGNNQPQHF | TGTGCCAGCAGTCGCGGGAACAATCAGCCCCAGCATTTT
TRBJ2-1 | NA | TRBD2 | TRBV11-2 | CASSFRLAGSSYNEQFF | TGTGCCAGCAGCTTCCGGTTAGCGGGGAGCTCCTACAATGAGCAGTTCTTC
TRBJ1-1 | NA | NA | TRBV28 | CASRLGGVIMNTEAFF | TGTGCCAGCAGATTAGGGGGGGTAATCATGAACACTGAAGCTTTCTTT
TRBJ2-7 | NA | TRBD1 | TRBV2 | CASSSDRGEQYF | TGTGCCAGCAGTTCAGACAGGGGCGAGCAGTACTTC
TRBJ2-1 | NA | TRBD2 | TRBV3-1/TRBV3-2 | CASSQMLAGDNEQFF | TGTGCCAGCAGCCAAATGCTAGCGGGAGACAATGAGCAGTTCTTC
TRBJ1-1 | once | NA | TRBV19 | CASSMGGWGQVTEAFF | TGTGCCAGTAGTATGGGGGGATGGGGCCAAGTCACTGAAGCTTTCTTT
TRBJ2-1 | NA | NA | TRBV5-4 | CASSFGGGVEYNEQFF | TGTGCCAGCAGCTTCGGGGGAGGAGTGGAATACAATGAGCAGTTCTTC
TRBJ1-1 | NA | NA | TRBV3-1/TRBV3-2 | CASSHRGGTEAFF | TGTGCCAGCAGCCACAGGGGTGGGACTGAAGCTTTCTTT
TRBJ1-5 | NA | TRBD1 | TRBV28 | CASSPSQGVNQPQHF | TGTGCCAGCAGCCCCAGTCAGGGGGTTAATCAGCCCCAGCATTTT
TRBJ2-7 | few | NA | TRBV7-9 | CASSLGRGEQYF | TGTGCCAGCAGCTTAGGGAGGGGTGAGCAGTACTTC
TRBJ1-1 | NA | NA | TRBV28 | CASSERETEAFF | TGTGCCAGCAGTGAGAGAGAGACTGAAGCTTTCTTT